A single sample is the source of the 26 T cell receptor beta chains below, sequenced in a study of control samples from healthy donors and cancer patients. Data came from immunoSEQ multiplex PCR; TCRdb stores just in-frame clones and leaves some out. The sample lists about 44,000 clones, 80% to 90% seen once, with roughly a tenth in the top ten. The sequencing input was PBMCs. These receptors originate from a woman aged 55-69 years with lung cancer.

This clone was detected only once. The chain couples TRBV11-2 to TRBJ2-7, with 12 bases matching TRBD2. Losses at the gene ends were 4 bases for V and 5 bases for J; bases not matched to a gene: 6. In germline, CDR1 is SGHAT, CDR2 FQNNGV. CDR3 length: 15 amino acids. CDR3 sequence (DNA): TGTGCCAGCAGCTACAGACTAGCGGGAGTGGACGAGCAGTACTTC. Its protein product is CASSYRLAGVDEQYF.

V and J are TRBV5-4 and TRBJ2-2, with a tentative D call TRBD1 (5 bases). The germline gives CDR1 SGHNT, CDR2 YYREEE (reference sequence). The CDR3 loop spans 15 amino acids. The ends were cut back, 4 bases at V and 2 bases at J, with 12 bases in the middle. Here the CDR3 reads CASSRQNENTGELFF. The CDR3 DNA reads TGTGCCAGCAGCCGACAGAACGAAAACACCGGGGAGCTGTTTTTT.

This sequence joins TRBV25-1 and TRBJ2-2; 10 bases fit TRBD1. Germline V CDR1 and CDR2: MGHDK, SYGVNS. This CDR3 contains 15 residues. Trimming cost V 4 bases and J 4 bases; bases outside gene matches: 3. Here the CDR3 DNA reads TGTGCCAGCAGTGGACAGGGGGCGGGCACCGGGGAGCTGTTTTTT. It specifies CASSGQGAGTGELFF.

The V and J genes are TRBV6-6 and TRBJ1-2, with unresolved D. Trimming shortened V by 3 bases and J by 7 bases, and 9 bases separated the two germline ends. Germline V gene data show CDR1 as MNHNY and CDR2 as SVGAGI (reference sequence). This CDR3 has 12 residues. CDR3 sequence: CASSYREGGYTF. CDR3 bases: TGTGCCAGCAGTTATCGGGAGGGTGGCTACACCTTC.

This rearrangement joins TRBV7-9 to TRBJ2-7; TRBD1 aligns across 10 bases. Germline values: CDR1 SEHNR, CDR2 FQNEAQ (reference sequence). This CDR3 spans 17 amino acids. The junction had 14 bases not matched to a gene; V was cut back by 5 bases and J by 4 bases. CDR3 nucleotides: TGTGCCAGCAGCCCGAGGGGGGTCGGGGACAGGGGATACGAGCAGTACTTC. Translating gives CASSPRGVGDRGYEQYF.

The chain couples TRBV29-1 to TRBJ2-7; 9 bases fit TRBD1. Germline V lookup: CDR1 SQVTM, CDR2 ANQGSEA. Germline trimming cut 6 bases from V and 4 bases from J; bases unmatched to any gene: 7. The CDR3 loop spans 13 amino acids. CDR3 in DNA: TGCAGCGTCTCCGGGACAGGGAATTACGAGCAGTACTTC. It translates to CSVSGTGNYEQYF.

Concerning this clone itself: The sample holds other DNA sequences that translate to the same CDR3. The rearrangement joins TRBV5-1 to TRBJ2-2; D possibly uses TRBD1 or TRBD2 (7 bases each). There are 19 residues in the CDR3. Per germline, CDR1 SGHRS and CDR2 YFSETQ. Trimming shortened V by 0 bases and J by 1 base, and 19 bases separated the two germline ends. The CDR3 is CASSLGAGGLLMNTGELFF. In nucleotides, the CDR3 is TGCGCCAGCAGCTTGGGGGCAGGGGGACTACTAATGAACACCGGGGAGCTGTTTTTT.

V is TRBV5-1 and J is TRBJ2-5; tentative D call: TRBD2 (5 bases). Between the trimmed V and J ends, which lost 2 bases and 2 bases, there was a span of 10 bases. The CDR3 is 14 residues long. From germline, CDR1 is SGHRS and CDR2 YFSETQ. CDR3 loop: CASSFFGIQETQYF. CDR3 nucleotides: TGCGCCAGCAGCTTTTTCGGGATTCAAGAGACCCAGTACTTC. Variable domain in full (rest from reference TRBV5-1 and TRBJ2-5): KAGVTQTPRYLIKTRGQQVTLSCSPISGHRSVSWYQQTPGQGLQFLFEYFSETQRNKGNFPGRFSGRQFSNSRSEMNVSTLELGDSALYLCASSFFGIQETQYFGPGTRLLVL.

This sequence joins TRBV2 and TRBJ1-3; D ambiguous. The V end was cut by 1 base, the J end by 8 bases, with 12 bases between. Germline V gene data show CDR1 as SNHLY and CDR2 as FYNNEI. The CDR3 has 14 amino acids. Here the CDR3 reads CASSEGRILDTIYF. The DNA of the CDR3 is TGTGCCAGCAGTGAAGGGAGGATCCTGGACACCATATATTTT.

The chain is built from TRBV13 and TRBJ1-1; D not certain. The CDR3 has 15 residues. Germline lookup yields CDR1 PRHDT and CDR2 FYEKMQ (reference sequence). V was trimmed by 1 base and J by 1 base, leaving 10 bases between them. The DNA of the CDR3 is TGTGCCAGCAGCTTAGATGATGCTCAGAACACTGAAGCTTTCTTT. Translating gives CASSLDDAQNTEAFF.

This clone was detected only a few times. The rearrangement links TRBV19 to TRBJ1-5, with TRBD1 identical over 8 bases. Germline assignment: CDR1 LNHDA and CDR2 SQIVND (reference sequence). The CDR3 covers 15 residues. Trimming took 6 bases from V and 4 from J; bases not matched to a gene: 8. CDR3 protein: CASRRDRWGNQPQHF. In DNA, the CDR3 is TGTGCCAGTAGACGGGACAGGTGGGGGAATCAGCCCCAGCATTTT.

The chain joins TRBV28 to TRBJ2-5; D perhaps matches TRBD1 (6 bases). Germline V CDR1 and CDR2: MDHEN, SYDVKM. This CDR3 is 12 amino acids long. V shed 8 bases and J shed 4 bases, with 11 bases lying between them. The chain's CDR3 is CASRRGLETQYF. CDR3 DNA: TGTGCCAGCCGAAGGGGGTTAGAGACCCAGTACTTC.

This chain connects TRBV19 to TRBJ2-5; tentative D call: TRBD2 (6 bases). Trimming removed 4 bases at V and 4 bases at J, with 16 bases between. The CDR3 sequence is 15 residues long. Germline V lookup: CDR1 LNHDA, CDR2 SQIVND (reference sequence). In DNA, the CDR3 is TGTGCCAGTAGTACGACCTTAGCGGCCCTAGAGACCCAGTACTTC. Its protein is CASSTTLAALETQYF. The full variable domain, rest sourced from reference TRBV19 and TRBJ2-5, is DGGITQSPKYLFRKEGQNVTLSCEQNLNHDAMYWYRQDPGQGLRLIYYSQIVNDFQKGDIAEGYSVSREKKESFPLTVTSAQKNPTAFYLCASSTTLAALETQYFGPGTRLLVL.

The genes are TRBV9 and TRBJ2-1; possibly TRBD1 or TRBD2 for D (5 bases each). V dropped 6 bases and J dropped 0 bases, with 16 bases sitting between them. The germline CDR1 and CDR2 sequences are SGDLS and YYNGEE. CDR3 length: 16 residues. The CDR3: CASTPSTGTSYNEQFF. The DNA of the CDR3 is TGTGCCAGCACCCCCTCCACGGGGACCTCCTACAATGAGCAGTTCTTC.

The gene calls are TRBV5-5 and TRBJ1-1; D is perhaps TRBD1 (6 bases). From germline, CDR1 is SGHKS and CDR2 YYEKEE (reference sequence). The CDR3 is 12 residues long. V lost 4 bases and J 8 bases, leaving 12 bases between the germline ends. CDR3 residues: CASSDVQGEAFF. The CDR3 coding sequence is TGTGCCAGCAGCGACGTACAGGGAGAAGCTTTCTTT.

The chain has TRBV7-9 and TRBJ1-4; D uncertain. The CDR3 loop spans 14 amino acids. The germline V gene has CDR1 SEHNR and CDR2 FQNEAQ (reference sequence). V was cut by 3 bases and J by 3 bases, with 8 bases left in between. CDR3 region: CASSFISPNEKLFF. The CDR3 DNA follows: TGTGCCAGCAGCTTTATCAGTCCTAATGAAAAACTGTTTTTT.

This clone was detected once. V is TRBV5-5 and J is TRBJ1-3; D not resolved. CDR1 is SGHKS, CDR2 YYEKEE, per germline (reference sequence). V was trimmed by 1 base and J by 0 bases, leaving 5 bases between them. This CDR3 is built from 14 residues. CDR3 DNA sequence: TGTGCCAGCAGCTTGTTCTCCTCTGGAAACACCATATATTTT. This encodes CASSLFSSGNTIYF.

The V and J genes are TRBV27 and TRBJ1-2, with 7 bases fitting TRBD1. CDR1 MNHEY and CDR2 SMNVEV come from the germline V gene (reference sequence). The CDR3 spans 13 residues. Germline trimming cut 6 bases from V and 0 bases from J; bases unmatched to any gene: 1. The CDR3 protein is CASRGQTNYGYTF. As DNA, the CDR3 is TGTGCCAGCAGGGGACAGACTAACTATGGCTACACCTTC.

This clone was recorded only once. The chain recombines TRBV19 with TRBJ1-5; 7 bases match TRBD1. After removal of 8 bases from V and 3 bases from J, the junction contained 4 bases not matched to a gene. Germline V CDR1 and CDR2: LNHDA, SQIVND (reference sequence). CDR3 length equals 13 residues. CDR3 in DNA: TGTGCCAGTTCGACAGGGACCAATCAGCCCCAGCATTTT. Translating gives CASSTGTNQPQHF.

This clone turned up a few times. The V call is TRBV15, the J call TRBJ2-7; 7 positions match TRBD1. The CDR3 loop spans 14 amino acids. V gave up 1 base and J gave up 9 bases; unmatched junction bases: 9. CDR1 LNHNV and CDR2 YYDKDF come from the germline V gene (reference sequence). The CDR3 nucleotides are TGTGCCACCAGCAGAGGACAGGGAGTAGTGCGGCAGTACTTC. This encodes CATSRGQGVVRQYF.

The chain has TRBV5-5 and TRBJ2-2; perhaps D is TRBD1 or TRBD2 (6 bases each). Germline values: CDR1 SGHKS, CDR2 YYEKEE (reference sequence). V was cut by 1 base and J by 4 bases, with 14 bases left in between. The CDR3 runs 16 residues. The CDR3 reads CASSLMGGYSTGELFF. For the CDR3, the DNA is TGTGCCAGCAGCTTGATGGGGGGCTACTCCACCGGGGAGCTGTTTTTT.

The chain recombines TRBV19 with TRBJ2-7, with 10 bases fitting TRBD2. Germline V gives CDR1 LNHDA, CDR2 SQIVND (reference sequence). V gave up 6 bases and J gave up 3 bases; unmatched junction bases: 11. CDR3 length equals 16 residues. The CDR3 region is CASSIGRLAGFYEQYF. The CDR3 DNA follows: TGTGCCAGTAGCATCGGTCGACTAGCGGGCTTCTACGAGCAGTACTTC.

The chain joins TRBV6-5 to TRBJ1-2; D is undetermined. This CDR3 is built from 14 residues. From germline, CDR1 is MNHEY and CDR2 SVGAGI. Trimming took off 0 bases at V and 6 bases at J, with 11 bases between the two ends. The CDR3 loop reads CASSYSSATHGYTF. The CDR3 DNA sequence: TGTGCCAGCAGTTACTCGTCAGCGACTCATGGCTACACCTTC.

The CDR3 bases are TGTGCCAGTAGTACCAGGCGGGGACAGCCACAAGAGACCCAGTACTTC. Encoded protein: CASSTRRGQPQETQYF. The V gene is TRBV19, the J gene TRBJ2-5; the D gene is possibly TRBD1 (7 bases). Trimming shortened V by 4 bases and J by 2 bases, and 17 bases separated the two germline ends. Germline V gene lookup returns CDR1 LNHDA and CDR2 SQIVND (reference sequence). The CDR3 has 16 residues.

The CDR3 nucleotides read TGTGCCAGCAGCCTGGAGCCTAGCAGGGCCAATGAGCAGTTCTTC. Its protein product is CASSLEPSRANEQFF. The chain employs TRBV7-3 and TRBJ2-1; D possibly matches TRBD1 or TRBD2 (5 bases each). Looked up from germline, CDR1 is SGHTA and CDR2 is FQGTGA. This CDR3 has 15 amino acids. V was pared by 5 bases and J by 6 bases, with 17 bases between.

The gene calls are TRBV29-1 and TRBJ2-4; possible D gene TRBD1, 6 bases. The CDR3 spans 13 residues. Germline V CDR1 and CDR2: SQVTM, ANQGSEA. Trimming left V 5 bases short and J 1 base short, with 9 bases between. The CDR3 protein is CSVPGEAKNIQYF. CDR3 DNA sequence: TGCAGCGTTCCAGGGGAGGCCAAAAACATTCAGTACTTC.